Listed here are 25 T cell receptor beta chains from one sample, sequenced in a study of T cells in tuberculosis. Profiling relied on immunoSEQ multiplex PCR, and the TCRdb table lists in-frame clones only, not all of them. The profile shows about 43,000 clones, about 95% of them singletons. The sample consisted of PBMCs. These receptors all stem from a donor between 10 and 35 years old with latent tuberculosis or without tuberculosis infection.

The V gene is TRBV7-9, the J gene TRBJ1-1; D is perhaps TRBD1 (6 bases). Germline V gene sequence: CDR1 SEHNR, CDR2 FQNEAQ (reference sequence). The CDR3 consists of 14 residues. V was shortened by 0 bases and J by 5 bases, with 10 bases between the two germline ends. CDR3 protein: CASSLAKGGTEAFF. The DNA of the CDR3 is TGTGCCAGCAGCTTAGCTAAGGGGGGGACTGAAGCTTTCTTT.

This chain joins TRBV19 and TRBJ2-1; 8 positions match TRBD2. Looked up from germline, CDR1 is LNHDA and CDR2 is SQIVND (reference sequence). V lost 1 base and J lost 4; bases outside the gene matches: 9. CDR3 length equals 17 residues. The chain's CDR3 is CASSIVGASGFYNEQFF. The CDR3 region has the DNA TGTGCCAGTAGTATAGTGGGGGCTAGCGGGTTTTACAATGAGCAGTTCTTC.

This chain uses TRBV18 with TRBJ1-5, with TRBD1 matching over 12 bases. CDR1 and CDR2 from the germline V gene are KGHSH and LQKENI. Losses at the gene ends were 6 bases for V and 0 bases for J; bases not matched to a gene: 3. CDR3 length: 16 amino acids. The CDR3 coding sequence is TGTGCCAGCTCGGTGGGACAGGGGGCTAGCAATCAGCCCCAGCATTTT. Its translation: CASSVGQGASNQPQHF.

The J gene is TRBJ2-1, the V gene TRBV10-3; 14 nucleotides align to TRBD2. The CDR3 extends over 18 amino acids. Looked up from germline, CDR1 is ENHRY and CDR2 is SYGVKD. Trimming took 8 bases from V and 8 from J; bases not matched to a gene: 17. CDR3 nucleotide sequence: TGTGCCATCGGGGAGACTAGCGGGGGGGCTGGTGGGGTAGATGAGCAGTTCTTC. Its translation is CAIGETSGGAGGVDEQFF.

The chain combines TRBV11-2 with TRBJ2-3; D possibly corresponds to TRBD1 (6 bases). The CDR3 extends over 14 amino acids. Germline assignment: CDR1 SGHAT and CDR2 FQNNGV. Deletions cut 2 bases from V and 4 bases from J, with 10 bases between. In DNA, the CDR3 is TGTGCCAGCAGCTTAACGCAGGGGTCAGATACGCAGTATTTT. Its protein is CASSLTQGSDTQYF.

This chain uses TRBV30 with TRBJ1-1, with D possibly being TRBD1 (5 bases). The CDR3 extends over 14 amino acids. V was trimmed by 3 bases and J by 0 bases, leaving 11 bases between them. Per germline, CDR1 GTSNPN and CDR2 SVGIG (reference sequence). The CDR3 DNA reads TGTGCCTGGAGCACGGCGGACATGAACACTGAAGCTTTCTTT. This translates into CAWSTADMNTEAFF.

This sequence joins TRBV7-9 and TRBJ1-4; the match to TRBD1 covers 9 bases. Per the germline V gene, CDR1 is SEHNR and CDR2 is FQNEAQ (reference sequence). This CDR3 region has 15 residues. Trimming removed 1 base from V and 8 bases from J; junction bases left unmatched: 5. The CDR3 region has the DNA TGTGCCAGCAGCTTAGGGGACAGGGTAGGCGAAAAACTGTTTTTT. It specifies CASSLGDRVGEKLFF.

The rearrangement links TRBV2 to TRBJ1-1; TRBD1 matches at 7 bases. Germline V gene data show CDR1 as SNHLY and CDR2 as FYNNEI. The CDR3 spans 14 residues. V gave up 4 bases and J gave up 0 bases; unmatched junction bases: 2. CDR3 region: CASSGDSLNTEAFF. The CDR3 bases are TGTGCCAGCAGTGGGGACAGCTTGAACACTGAAGCTTTCTTT. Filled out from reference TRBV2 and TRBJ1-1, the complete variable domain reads EPEVTQTPSHQVTQMGQEVILRCVPISNHLYFYWYRQILGQKVEFLVSFYNNEISEKSEIFDDQFSVERPDGSNFTLKIRSTKLEDSAMYFCASSGDSLNTEAFFGQGTRLTVV.

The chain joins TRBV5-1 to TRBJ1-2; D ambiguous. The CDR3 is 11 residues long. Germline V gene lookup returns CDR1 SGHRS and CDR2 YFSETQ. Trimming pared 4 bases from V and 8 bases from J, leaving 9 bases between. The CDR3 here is CASSDTVGYTF. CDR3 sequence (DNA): TGCGCCAGCAGCGATACGGTAGGCTACACCTTC.

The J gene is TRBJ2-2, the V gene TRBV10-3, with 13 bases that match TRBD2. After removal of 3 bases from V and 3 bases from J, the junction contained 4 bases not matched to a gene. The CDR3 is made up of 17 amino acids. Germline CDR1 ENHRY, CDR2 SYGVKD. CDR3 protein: CAISELTSGGYTGELFF. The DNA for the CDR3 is TGTGCCATCAGTGAATTGACTAGCGGGGGGTACACCGGGGAGCTGTTTTTT.

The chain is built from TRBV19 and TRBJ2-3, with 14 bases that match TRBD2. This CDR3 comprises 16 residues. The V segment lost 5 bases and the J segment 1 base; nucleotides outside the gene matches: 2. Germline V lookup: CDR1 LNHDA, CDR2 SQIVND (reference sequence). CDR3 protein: CASSGTSGGRTDTQYF. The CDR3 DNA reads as TGTGCCAGTAGTGGGACTAGCGGGGGCCGCACAGATACGCAGTATTTT.

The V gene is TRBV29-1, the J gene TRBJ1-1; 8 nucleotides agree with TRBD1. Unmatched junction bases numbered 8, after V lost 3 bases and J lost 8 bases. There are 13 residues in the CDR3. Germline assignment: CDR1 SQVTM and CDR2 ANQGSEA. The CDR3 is CSVEVRGTGEAFF. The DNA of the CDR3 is TGCAGCGTTGAGGTCCGGGGGACAGGAGAAGCTTTCTTT.

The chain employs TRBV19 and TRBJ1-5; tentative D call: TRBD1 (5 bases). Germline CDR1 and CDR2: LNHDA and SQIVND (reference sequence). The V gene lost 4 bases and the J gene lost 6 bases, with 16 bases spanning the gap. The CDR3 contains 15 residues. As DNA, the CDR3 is TGTGCCAGTAGTAGGGAGGGGCGCGAGGGTCAGCCCCAGCATTTT. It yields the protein CASSREGREGQPQHF. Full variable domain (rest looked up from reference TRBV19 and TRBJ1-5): DGGITQSPKYLFRKEGQNVTLSCEQNLNHDAMYWYRQDPGQGLRLIYYSQIVNDFQKGDIAEGYSVSREKKESFPLTVTSAQKNPTAFYLCASSREGREGQPQHFGDGTRLSIL.

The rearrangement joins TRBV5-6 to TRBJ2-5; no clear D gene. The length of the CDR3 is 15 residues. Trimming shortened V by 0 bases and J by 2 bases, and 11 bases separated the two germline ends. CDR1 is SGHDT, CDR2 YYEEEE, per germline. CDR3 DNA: TGTGCCAGCAGCTTGGGACGTCTGACTCAAGAGACCCAGTACTTC. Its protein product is CASSLGRLTQETQYF.

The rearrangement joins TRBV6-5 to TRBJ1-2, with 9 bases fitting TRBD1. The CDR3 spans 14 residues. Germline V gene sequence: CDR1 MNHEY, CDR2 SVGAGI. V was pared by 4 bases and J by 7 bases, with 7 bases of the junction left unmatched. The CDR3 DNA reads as TGTGCCAGCAGTTCCTACGGACAGGGGTCTGGCTACACCTTC. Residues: CASSSYGQGSGYTF.

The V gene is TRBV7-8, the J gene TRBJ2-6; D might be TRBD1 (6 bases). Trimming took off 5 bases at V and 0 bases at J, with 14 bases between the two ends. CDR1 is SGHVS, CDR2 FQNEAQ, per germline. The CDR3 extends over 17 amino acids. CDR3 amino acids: CASSPGQKLSGANVLTF. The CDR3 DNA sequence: TGTGCCAGCAGCCCCGGACAGAAACTCTCTGGGGCCAACGTCCTGACTTTC. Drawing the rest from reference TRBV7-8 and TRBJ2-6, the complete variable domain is GAGVSQSPRYKVAKRGQDVALRCDPISGHVSLFWYQQALGQGPEFLTYFQNEAQLDKSGLPSDRFFAERPEGSVSTLKIQRTQQEDSAVYLCASSPGQKLSGANVLTFGAGSRLTVL.

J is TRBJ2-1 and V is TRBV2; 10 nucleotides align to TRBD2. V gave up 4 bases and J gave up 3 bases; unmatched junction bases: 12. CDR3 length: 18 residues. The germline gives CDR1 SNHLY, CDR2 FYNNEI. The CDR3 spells CASSVTTPGTSVYNEQFF. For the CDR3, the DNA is TGTGCCAGCAGTGTGACGACCCCCGGGACTAGCGTCTACAATGAGCAGTTCTTC.

CDR3 sequence: CASSVAYGVPILSDEQFF. CDR3 nucleotides: TGTGCCAGCAGCGTAGCATACGGGGTCCCTATTTTGTCGGATGAGCAGTTCTTC. V and J are TRBV9 and TRBJ2-1, with TRBD2 as a possible D gene (5 bases). The CDR3 has 18 residues. Between the trimmed V and J ends, which lost 0 bases and 8 bases, there was a span of 24 bases. From germline, CDR1 is SGDLS and CDR2 YYNGEE.

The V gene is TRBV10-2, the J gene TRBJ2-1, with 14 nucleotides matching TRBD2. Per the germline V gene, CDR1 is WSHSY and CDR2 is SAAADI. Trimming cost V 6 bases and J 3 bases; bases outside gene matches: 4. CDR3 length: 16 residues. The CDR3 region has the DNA TGCGCCAGCAGGGGGACTAGCGGGGGTTTCTACAATGAGCAGTTCTTC. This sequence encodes CASRGTSGGFYNEQFF.

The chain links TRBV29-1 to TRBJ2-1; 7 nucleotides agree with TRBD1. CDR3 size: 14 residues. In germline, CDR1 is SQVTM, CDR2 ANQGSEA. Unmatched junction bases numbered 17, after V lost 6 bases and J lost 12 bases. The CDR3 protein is CSVPDRESRVGQFF. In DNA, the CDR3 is TGCAGCGTCCCCGACAGGGAGAGCAGGGTGGGGCAGTTCTTC.

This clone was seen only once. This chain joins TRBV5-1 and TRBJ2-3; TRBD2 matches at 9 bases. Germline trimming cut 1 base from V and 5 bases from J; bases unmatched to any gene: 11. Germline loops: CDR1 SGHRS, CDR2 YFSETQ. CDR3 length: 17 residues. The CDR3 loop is CASSLFGAGGLRDTQYF. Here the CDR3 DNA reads TGCGCCAGCAGCTTGTTCGGTGCGGGGGGGCTGAGAGATACGCAGTATTTT.

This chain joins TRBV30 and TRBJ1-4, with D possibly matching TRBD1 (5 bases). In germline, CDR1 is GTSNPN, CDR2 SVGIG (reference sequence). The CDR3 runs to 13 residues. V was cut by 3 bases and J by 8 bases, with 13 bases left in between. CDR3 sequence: CAWSGRAREKLFF. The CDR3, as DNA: TGTGCCTGGAGCGGCAGGGCAAGGGAAAAACTGTTTTTT.

DNA for the CDR3: TGTGCCAGCAGTGAAGCGAAGGGGGACAGCCGCTCTGGGGCCAACGTCCTGACTTTC. This codes for CASSEAKGDSRSGANVLTF. The chain combines TRBV2 with TRBJ2-6, with 7 bases aligning to TRBD1. V lost 0 bases, J lost 0 bases, and 8 bases stayed unmatched. CDR3 length equals 19 residues. Germline V gene lookup returns CDR1 SNHLY and CDR2 FYNNEI.

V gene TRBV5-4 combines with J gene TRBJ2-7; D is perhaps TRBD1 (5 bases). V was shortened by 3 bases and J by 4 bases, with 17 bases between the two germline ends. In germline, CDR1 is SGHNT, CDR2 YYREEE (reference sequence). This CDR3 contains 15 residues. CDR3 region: CASSSRQSLGYEQYF. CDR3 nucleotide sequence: TGTGCCAGCAGCTCCAGACAGAGTTTGGGGTACGAGCAGTACTTC.

The CDR3 DNA follows: TGTGCCAGCAGTATCGGAGGACAGGGTGGTAATGAAAAACTGTTTTTT. Amino acids: CASSIGGQGGNEKLFF. J is TRBJ1-4 and V is TRBV28; TRBD1 aligns across 8 bases. The CDR3 covers 16 residues. The trim removed 5 bases at V and 4 bases at J, leaving 9 bases unmatched. Germline V gives CDR1 MDHEN, CDR2 SYDVKM.